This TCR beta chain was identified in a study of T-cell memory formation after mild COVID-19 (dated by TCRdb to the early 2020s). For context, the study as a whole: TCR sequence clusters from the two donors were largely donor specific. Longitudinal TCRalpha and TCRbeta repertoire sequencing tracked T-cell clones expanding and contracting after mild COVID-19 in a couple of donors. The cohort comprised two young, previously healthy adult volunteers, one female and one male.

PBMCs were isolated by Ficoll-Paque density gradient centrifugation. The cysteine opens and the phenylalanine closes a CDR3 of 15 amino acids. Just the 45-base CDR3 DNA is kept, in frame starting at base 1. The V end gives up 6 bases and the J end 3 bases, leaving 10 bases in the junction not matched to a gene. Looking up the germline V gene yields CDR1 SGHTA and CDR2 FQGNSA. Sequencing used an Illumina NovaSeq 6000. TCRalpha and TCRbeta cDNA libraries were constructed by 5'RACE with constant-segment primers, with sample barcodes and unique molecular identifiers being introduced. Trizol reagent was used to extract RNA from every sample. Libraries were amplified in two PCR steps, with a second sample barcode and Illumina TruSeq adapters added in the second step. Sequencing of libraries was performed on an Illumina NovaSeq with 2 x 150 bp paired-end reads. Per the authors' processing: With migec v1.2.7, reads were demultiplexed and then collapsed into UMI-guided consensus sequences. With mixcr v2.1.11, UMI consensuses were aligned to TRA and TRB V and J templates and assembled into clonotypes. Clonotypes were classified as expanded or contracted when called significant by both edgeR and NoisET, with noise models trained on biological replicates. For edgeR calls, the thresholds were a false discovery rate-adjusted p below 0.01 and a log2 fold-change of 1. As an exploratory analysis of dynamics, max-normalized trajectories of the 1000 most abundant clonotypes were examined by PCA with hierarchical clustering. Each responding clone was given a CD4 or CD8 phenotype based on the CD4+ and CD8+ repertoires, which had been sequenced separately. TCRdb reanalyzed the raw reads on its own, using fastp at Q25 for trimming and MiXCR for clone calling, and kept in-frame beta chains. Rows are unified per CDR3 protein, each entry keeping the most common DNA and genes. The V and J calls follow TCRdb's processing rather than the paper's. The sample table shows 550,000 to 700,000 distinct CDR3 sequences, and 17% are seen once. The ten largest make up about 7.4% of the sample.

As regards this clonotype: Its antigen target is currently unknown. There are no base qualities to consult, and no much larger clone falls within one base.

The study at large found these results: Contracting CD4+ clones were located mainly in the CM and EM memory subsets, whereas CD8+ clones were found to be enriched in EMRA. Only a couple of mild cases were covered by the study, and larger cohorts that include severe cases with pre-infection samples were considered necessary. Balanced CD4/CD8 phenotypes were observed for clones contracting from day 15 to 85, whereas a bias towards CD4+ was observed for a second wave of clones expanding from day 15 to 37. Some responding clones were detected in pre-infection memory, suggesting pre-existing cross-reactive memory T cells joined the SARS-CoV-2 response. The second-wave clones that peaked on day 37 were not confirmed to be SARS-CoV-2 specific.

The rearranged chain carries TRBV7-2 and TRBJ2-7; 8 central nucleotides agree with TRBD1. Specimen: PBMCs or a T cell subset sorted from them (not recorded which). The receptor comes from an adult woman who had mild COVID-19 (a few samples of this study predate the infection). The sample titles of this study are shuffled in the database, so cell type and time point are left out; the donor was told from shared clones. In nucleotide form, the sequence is TGTGCCAGCAGATACCTCGGACAGGGCGGCTACGAGCAGTACTTC. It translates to CASRYLGQGGYEQYF. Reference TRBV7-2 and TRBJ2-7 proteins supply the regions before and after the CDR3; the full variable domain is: GAGVSQSPSNKVTEKGKDVELRCDPISGHTALYWYRQSLGQGLEFLIYFQGNSAPDKSGLPSDRFSAERTGGSVSTLTIQRTQQEDSAVYLCASRYLGQGGYEQYFGPGTRLTVT.